This TCR beta chain was found in a study of identifying expanded T cells in peripheral blood. General study results and limits: Across healthy donors, higher total template counts meant significantly greater roughly two-week count variance. Over two and four weeks, about 17 and 20 clones changed, versus approximately 1.1 between replicates.

The method was immunoSEQ multiplex PCR; TCRdb's version includes in-frame clones alone and lacks a portion of them. The profile shows around 90,000 clones, about 87% of them singletons. Collection occurred without any documented infections or immune events in donors. Details on this clone: Its cognate antigen is unknown.

The CDR3 is 11 residues long. Germline V gene data show CDR1 as LNHDA and CDR2 as SQIVND (reference sequence). The ends were cut back, 2 bases at V and 11 bases at J, with 9 bases in the middle. Specimen: blood. V and J are TRBV19 and TRBJ1-1; D possibly corresponds to TRBD1 (6 bases). The origin of this receptor is a person aged 18 to 75 in good health. CDR3 bases: TGTGCCAGTAGTATAAGAGGGGGGGCTTTCTTT. It is translated as CASSIRGGAFF.